The present T cell receptor (beta chain) was sequenced within a study of blood T cell repertoires in COVID-19. The assay was immunoSEQ multiplex PCR, and TCRdb's table has in-frame clones only and misses some. The repertoire includes about 300,000 clones, around nine tenths of them detected once, and approximately 5.2% sits in the top ten. Cohort assignment relied on participant-reported clinical history. Two negative PCRs, clearance, or symptom resolution characterized the recovered Cohort 3 donors. This TCR came from a man in his 60s who had recovered from COVID-19. Sequenced: PBMCs or T cells enriched from blood (not recorded which).

CDR3 loop: CATSDLIRIHF. In DNA, the CDR3 is TGTGCCACCAGTGATTTAATCAGGATCCATTTT. The chain recombines TRBV24-1 with TRBJ1-5; D not certain. V lost 1 base and J 16 bases, leaving 10 bases between the germline ends. Germline-derived CDR1 and CDR2 are KGHDR and SFDVKD. The CDR3 totals 11 residues.